Here is one TCR beta chain with its context. The antigen this receptor binds is unknown. Per-nucleotide qualities are absent, and no much larger clonotype sits a single base away. The library was produced with the immunoSEQ multiplex PCR assay. The published analysis was carried out like this. To diagnose cytomegalovirus status from the catalog of TCR beta chain sequences, a statistical classification framework was built. TCRdb mirrors the immuneACCESS table, restricted to in-frame sequences. Some clones are absent from its copies; in checked studies, under half trace to an unresolved V gene, and the reason for the others is unknown. That table furnishes V, J and clone size, whereas the DNA furnished D and trimming. For this sample the table gives 280,000 or so clones, of which approximately 88% were detected only once. The ten largest clones represent about 0.86% of the sample. This sample was taken from a study of cytomegalovirus exposure and HLA in healthy donors (dated by TCRdb to the late 2010s). Context from the whole study: A later analysis indicated that the roughly 120 validation repertoires were generated on the platform also employed for the roughly 720 repertoires of the first cohort. The study combined high-throughput TCR immunosequencing, statistical association of individual TCRs with disease status, and machine learning to predict cytomegalovirus infection status. The study was designed to test whether signatures of past pathogen exposure could be identified by cataloging public T cell receptors. A separate validation cohort of roughly 130 different subjects was used in addition to the roughly 620-subject first cohort.

General findings and caveats noted by the study authors: The authors suggested that the approach could potentially be generalized to other disease states and immunological phenotypes. Three of the identified cytomegalovirus-associated TCR beta chains were confirmed in vitro to be specific for cytomegalovirus antigens. In a later analysis, TCRs clustered in the first cohort were found to also tend to co-occur in the roughly 120 validation repertoires, with approximately 93% of cluster scores above 0. The classifier was reported to diagnose cytomegalovirus status with high specificity and sensitivity in both the original cohort and the validation cohort. A later analysis had no HLA typing for the validation cohort, so co-occurrence there was scored across all 130 or so repertoires. While some public TCRs were present in many individuals, most TCR sequences turned up only very rarely across donors. In the study, some 160 TCR beta chains were listed as associated with cytomegalovirus.

The donors belonged to the validation cohort of 120 subjects, which was separate from the roughly 700-subject first cohort. The source material was PBMCs. This TCR was sampled from a woman under 30 in good health and CMV-seronegative.

The encoded CDR3 is CASRALAGGSSYEQYF. DNA sequence: TGTGCCAGCAGGGCCCTAGCGGGGGGCTCCTCCTACGAGCAGTACTTC. Here the chain combines TRBV6-6 and TRBJ2-7; 11 of the junction bases match TRBD2. Trimming leaves V shorter by 6 bases and J shorter by 0 bases, with the junction holding 7 bases beyond the gene matches. There are 16 amino acids in the CDR3, from cysteine to phenylalanine inclusive. The kept DNA is CDR3 alone, 48 bases in frame from the first base. Sequences MNHNY (CDR1) and SVGAGI (CDR2) are obtained from the germline V gene (reference sequence).